These 15 T cell receptor beta chains were sequenced from one sample in a study of regulatory T cells in long-lasting Graves disease. The time point is: newly diagnosed GD, antithyroid drugs for less than 3 months. From PBMCs, RNA was extracted and then used to make the TCR library. Arm-PCR of CDR3 regions and iRepertoire HTBI primers were used to build TCR beta libraries. In TCRdb, the multiplex PCR reads were re-called with MiXCR into one record per CDR3 protein. The profile covers hundreds of thousands of distinct CDR3 sequences, with over 15% appearing a single time and 25% to 30% taken by the ten largest. A further study also used this sample, focusing on T cells in Graves' hyperthyroidism and ophthalmopathy.

The source material was peripheral blood mononuclear cells (PBMCs), sampled at new diagnosis, from a patient treated with antithyroid drugs. The receptors originated from a man between 35 and 55 years old with Graves disease.

The rearrangement links TRBV18 to TRBJ1-3; D ambiguous. Germline CDR1 and CDR2: KGHSH and LQKENI. Trimming pared 8 bases from V and 2 bases from J, leaving 16 bases between. CDR3 size: 15 residues. The CDR3, as DNA: TGTGCCAGCATCTCTGGCGCCGGGGCTGGAAACACCATATATTTT. This codes for CASISGAGAGNTIYF.

This clonotype came up many times. The rearrangement uses TRBV11-1 and TRBJ1-1, with D possibly TRBD1 on 6 matching bases. The CDR3 has 14 residues. The V gene's germline CDR1 is SGHAT and CDR2 FQDESV (reference sequence). Trimming took 6 bases from V and 5 from J, leaving 16 bases between them. The CDR3 sequence is CASSPGGRRTEAFF. CDR3 coding DNA: TGTGCCAGCAGTCCGGGGGGGCGACGAACTGAAGCTTTCTTT.

V and J are TRBV6-8 and TRBJ2-2; TRBD2 matches at 12 bases. The trim removed 5 bases at V and 3 bases at J, leaving 4 bases unmatched. The germline V gene encodes CDR1 MNHGY and CDR2 SAAAGT. The length of the CDR3 is 16 residues. CDR3 protein: CASSHRLAGDTGELFF. In DNA, the CDR3 is TGTGCCAGCAGTCACCGACTAGCGGGGGACACCGGGGAGCTGTTTTTT.

This clonotype was detected once. A much larger clone differs by one base, so this may be a read error. DNA of the CDR3: TGTGCCGGCAGCCCCCGGGACCAAGGCTACGAGCAGTACTTC. Amino acid sequence: CAGSPRDQGYEQYF. The chain recombines TRBV3-1 with TRBJ2-7; D tentatively fits TRBD1 or TRBD2 (5 bases each). Germline V gene data show CDR1 as LGHDT and CDR2 as YNNKEL (reference sequence). This CDR3 is 14 amino acids long.

This chain uses TRBV3-1 with TRBJ2-7; TRBD2 agrees at 10 bases. Germline loops: CDR1 LGHDT, CDR2 YNNKEL (reference sequence). The CDR3 is made up of 16 amino acids. V shed 3 bases, J shed 3 bases, and the junction held 8 bases outside the gene matches. The CDR3, as DNA: TGTGCCAGCAGCCAGGGCTGGGCTAGCGGGGGCTACGAGCAGTACTTC. Translating it yields CASSQGWASGGYEQYF.

This clonotype has ten or more counts. CDR3 residues: CASSLQQGNTIYF. The CDR3 bases are TGTGCCAGCAGCTTACAACAGGGAAACACCATATATTTT. The genes are TRBV7-8 and TRBJ1-3; D gene ambiguous. V was clipped by 2 bases and J by 4 bases, with 6 bases between them. CDR1 and CDR2 (germline): SGHVS, FQNEAQ. There are 13 residues in the CDR3.

V gene TRBV28 combines with J gene TRBJ1-2; 7 bases are a match to TRBD1. Germline V gene lookup returns CDR1 MDHEN and CDR2 SYDVKM. There are 14 residues in the CDR3. V shed 6 bases and J 5 bases; nucleotides not matched to a gene: 9. CDR3 loop: CASSLQGVGYGYTF. The CDR3 coding sequence is TGTGCCAGCAGCCTTCAGGGGGTTGGGTATGGCTACACCTTC.

This clonotype has ten or more counts. V is TRBV28 and J is TRBJ2-6; D is unclear. The CDR3 has 16 amino acids. Germline lookup yields CDR1 MDHEN and CDR2 SYDVKM. The V gene lost 3 bases and the J gene lost 0 bases, with 9 bases spanning the gap. In DNA form, the CDR3 reads TGTGCCAGCAGTTTCCTTCCCATCTCTGGGGCCAACGTCCTGACTTTC. It is translated as CASSFLPISGANVLTF.

The rearrangement joins TRBV6-2 or TRBV6-3 to TRBJ1-6; unclear D gene. The V gene lost 2 bases and the J gene lost 6 bases, with 5 bases spanning the gap. Germline V gene data show CDR1 as MNHEY and CDR2 as SVGEGT. The CDR3 runs to 13 residues. The CDR3 DNA follows: TGTGCCAGCAGTTACGAGATTAATTCACCCCTCCACTTT. It translates to CASSYEINSPLHF.

This clonotype has at least ten counts. The gene calls are TRBV20-1 and TRBJ1-1; D remains ambiguous. Trimming stripped 1 base from V and 7 bases from J, with 13 bases between. The V gene's germline CDR1 is DFQATT and CDR2 SNEGSKA (reference sequence). This CDR3 has 13 amino acids. The CDR3 region has the DNA TGCAGTGCTAGAGTTTCTGGGAAGGGTGAAGCTTTCTTT. As protein: CSARVSGKGEAFF.

As concerns this clonotype: It may be a read error: a sequence one base away is much more abundant. The J gene is TRBJ2-7, the V gene TRBV2; D is perhaps TRBD1 or TRBD2 (5 bases each). This CDR3 region has 13 residues. The germline CDR1 and CDR2 sequences are SNHLY and FYNNEI. Trimming removed 1 base at V and 7 bases at J, with 11 bases between. CDR3 sequence: CASSEGDLNEQYF. The CDR3 DNA reads as TGTGCCAGCAGTGAAGGGGACCTGAATGAGCAGTACTTC.

This clonotype was found once. A much larger clone differs from this one at a single base, so this may be a read error. The V call is TRBV7-3, the J call TRBJ2-1; 9 bases align to TRBD2. The CDR3 is made up of 15 amino acids. The J segment lost 9 bases and the V segment lost 1 base, leaving 7 bases of the junction unmatched. Per germline, CDR1 SGHTA and CDR2 FQGTGA. The CDR3 region has the DNA TGTGCCAGCAGCTTAAGATGCGGGGGGGCGCTTGAGCAGTTCTTC. Translation gives CASSLRCGGALEQFF. Drawing the rest from reference TRBV7-3 and TRBJ2-1, the complete variable domain is GAGVSQTPSNKVTEKGKYVELRCDPISGHTALYWYRQSLGQGPEFLIYFQGTGAADDSGLPNDRFFAVRPEGSVSTLKIQRTERGDSAVYLCASSLRCGGALEQFFGPGTRLTVL.

This clonotype was observed at least ten times. This chain uses TRBV10-3 with TRBJ1-5; D gene ambiguous. The V end was cut by 0 bases, the J end by 2 bases, with 11 bases between. Germline V gene sequence: CDR1 ENHRY, CDR2 SYGVKD. The CDR3 sequence is 16 residues long. CDR3 protein: CAISESWAMGNQPQHF. DNA of the CDR3: TGTGCCATCAGTGAGTCTTGGGCGATGGGCAATCAGCCCCAGCATTTT.

This clonotype was counted a few times. The CDR3 DNA follows: TGTGCCAGCAGCCACCCTCGGACTAGCGGGGGTACAGATACGCAGTATTTT. Translation: CASSHPRTSGGTDTQYF. The chain joins TRBV7-9 to TRBJ2-3; TRBD2 aligns across 13 bases. This CDR3 is 17 amino acids long. V shed 5 bases, J shed 3 bases, and the junction held 8 bases outside the gene matches. The germline V gene has CDR1 SEHNR and CDR2 FQNEAQ (reference sequence).

V is TRBV29-1 and J is TRBJ2-7; maybe TRBD1 (5 bases). CDR3 length: 12 amino acids. With 2 bases removed from V and 0 bases from J, the gap between germline ends came to 5 bases. The V gene's germline CDR1 is SQVTM and CDR2 ANQGSEA. The CDR3 region has the DNA TGCAGCGTTGAACAGGGCTCCTACGAGCAGTACTTC. Translating gives CSVEQGSYEQYF.